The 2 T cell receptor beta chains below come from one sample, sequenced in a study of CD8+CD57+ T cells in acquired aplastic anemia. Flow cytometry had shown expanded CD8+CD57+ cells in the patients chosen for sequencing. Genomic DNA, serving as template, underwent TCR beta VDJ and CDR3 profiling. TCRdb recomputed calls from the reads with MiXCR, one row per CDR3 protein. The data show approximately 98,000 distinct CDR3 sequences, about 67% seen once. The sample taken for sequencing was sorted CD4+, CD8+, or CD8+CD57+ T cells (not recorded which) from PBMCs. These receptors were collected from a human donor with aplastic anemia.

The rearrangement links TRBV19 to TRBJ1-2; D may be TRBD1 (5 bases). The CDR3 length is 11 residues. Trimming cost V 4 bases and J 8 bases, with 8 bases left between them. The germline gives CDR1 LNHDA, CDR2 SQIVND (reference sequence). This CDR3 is CASSTPGGYTF. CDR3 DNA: TGTGCCAGTAGTACCCCAGGGGGCTACACCTTC.

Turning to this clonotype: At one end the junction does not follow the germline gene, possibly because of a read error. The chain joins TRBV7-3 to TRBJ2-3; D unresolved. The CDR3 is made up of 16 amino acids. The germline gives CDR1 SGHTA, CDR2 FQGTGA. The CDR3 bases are TGTGCCAGCAGCCTTTTACCGGATCCGAACACAGATGCGCAGTATTTT. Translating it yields CASSLLPDPNTDAQYF.